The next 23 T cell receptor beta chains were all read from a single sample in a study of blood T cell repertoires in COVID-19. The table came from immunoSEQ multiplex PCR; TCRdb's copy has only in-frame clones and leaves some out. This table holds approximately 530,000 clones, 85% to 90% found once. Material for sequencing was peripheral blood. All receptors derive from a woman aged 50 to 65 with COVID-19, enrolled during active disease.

This CDR3 reads CASSAGRVRGIYNEQFF. Here the CDR3 DNA reads TGTGCCAGCAGCGCCGGGAGAGTCAGGGGGATCTACAATGAGCAGTTCTTC. The rearrangement uses TRBV9 and TRBJ2-1; D possibly corresponds to TRBD1 (7 bases). This CDR3 contains 17 residues. Trimming left V 3 bases short and J 3 bases short, with 19 bases between. Germline V gene data show CDR1 as SGDLS and CDR2 as YYNGEE.

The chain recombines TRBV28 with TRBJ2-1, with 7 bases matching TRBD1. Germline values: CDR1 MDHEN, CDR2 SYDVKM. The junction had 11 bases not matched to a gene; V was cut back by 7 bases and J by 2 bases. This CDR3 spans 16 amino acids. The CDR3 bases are TGTGCCAGCACCGAGATCGGGACAGTGACCTACAATGAGCAGTTCTTC. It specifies CASTEIGTVTYNEQFF.

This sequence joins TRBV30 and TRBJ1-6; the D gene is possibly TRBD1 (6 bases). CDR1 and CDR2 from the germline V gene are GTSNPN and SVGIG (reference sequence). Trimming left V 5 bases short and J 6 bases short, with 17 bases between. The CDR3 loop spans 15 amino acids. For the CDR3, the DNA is TGTGCCTGGGGGGGCCGACGGATGGGTAATTCACCCCTCCACTTT. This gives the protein CAWGGRRMGNSPLHF.

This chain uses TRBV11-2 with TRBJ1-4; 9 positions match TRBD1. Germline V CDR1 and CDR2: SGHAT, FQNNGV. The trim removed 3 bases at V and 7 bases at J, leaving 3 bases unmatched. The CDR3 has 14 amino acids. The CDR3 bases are TGTGCCAGCAGCTTGAACAGGGGGCGTGAAAAACTGTTTTTT. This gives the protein CASSLNRGREKLFF.

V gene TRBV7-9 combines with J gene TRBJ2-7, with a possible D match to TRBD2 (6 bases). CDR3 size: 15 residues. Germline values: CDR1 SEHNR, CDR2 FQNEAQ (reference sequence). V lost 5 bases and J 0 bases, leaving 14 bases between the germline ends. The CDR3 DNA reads TGTGCCAGCAGCCGCGGGGCCACAGACTCCTACGAGCAGTACTTC. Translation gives CASSRGATDSYEQYF.

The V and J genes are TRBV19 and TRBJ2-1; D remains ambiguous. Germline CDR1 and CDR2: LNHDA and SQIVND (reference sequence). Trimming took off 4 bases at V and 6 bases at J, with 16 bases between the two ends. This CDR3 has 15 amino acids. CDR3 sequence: CASSTFSPRLNEQFF. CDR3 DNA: TGTGCCAGTAGTACTTTTAGTCCCCGCCTCAATGAGCAGTTCTTC. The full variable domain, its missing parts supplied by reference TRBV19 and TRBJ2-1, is DGGITQSPKYLFRKEGQNVTLSCEQNLNHDAMYWYRQDPGQGLRLIYYSQIVNDFQKGDIAEGYSVSREKKESFPLTVTSAQKNPTAFYLCASSTFSPRLNEQFFGPGTRLTVL.

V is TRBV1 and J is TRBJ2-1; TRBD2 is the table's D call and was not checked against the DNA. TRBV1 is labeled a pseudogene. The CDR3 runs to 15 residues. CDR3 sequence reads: CTLSLAELGYNEQFF. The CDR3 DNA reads TGCACCCTTTCTCTAGCTGAGTTGGGTTACAATGAGCAGTTCTTC.

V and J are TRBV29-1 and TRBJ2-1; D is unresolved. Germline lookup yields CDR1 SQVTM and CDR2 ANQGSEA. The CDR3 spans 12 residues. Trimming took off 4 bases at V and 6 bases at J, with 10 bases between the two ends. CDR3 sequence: CSVGPSSNEQFF. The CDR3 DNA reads TGCAGCGTTGGCCCTAGTTCCAATGAGCAGTTCTTC.

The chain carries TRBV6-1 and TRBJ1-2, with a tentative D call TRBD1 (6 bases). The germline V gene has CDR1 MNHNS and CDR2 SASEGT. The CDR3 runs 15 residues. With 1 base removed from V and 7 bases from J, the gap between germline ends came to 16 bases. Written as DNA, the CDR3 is TGTGCCAGCAGTGAAGTTGGCAGGGAACAGGGTGGCTACACCTTC. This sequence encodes CASSEVGREQGGYTF.

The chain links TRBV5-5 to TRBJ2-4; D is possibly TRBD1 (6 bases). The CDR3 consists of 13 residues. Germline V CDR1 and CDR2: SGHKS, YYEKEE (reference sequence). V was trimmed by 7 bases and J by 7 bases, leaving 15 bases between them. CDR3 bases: TGTGCCAGCGAATTAGGGGGAGTCAACATTCAGTACTTC. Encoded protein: CASELGGVNIQYF.

In nucleotides, the CDR3 is TGTGCCACCAGTGAACCCCTAGCGGGGGAGCTTCAAGAGACCCAGTACTTC. Translated, it gives CATSEPLAGELQETQYF. The gene calls are TRBV24-1 and TRBJ2-5; 10 nucleotides line up with TRBD2. Germline CDR1 and CDR2: KGHDR and SFDVKD. Losses at the gene ends were 4 bases for V and 2 bases for J; bases not matched to a gene: 9. This CDR3 has 17 residues.

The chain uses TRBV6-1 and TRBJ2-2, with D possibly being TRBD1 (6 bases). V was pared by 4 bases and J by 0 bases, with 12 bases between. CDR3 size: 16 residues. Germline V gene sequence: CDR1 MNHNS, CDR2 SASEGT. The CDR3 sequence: CASSGLQGSNTGELFF. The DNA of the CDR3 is TGTGCCAGCAGTGGTCTACAGGGCTCGAACACCGGGGAGCTGTTTTTT.

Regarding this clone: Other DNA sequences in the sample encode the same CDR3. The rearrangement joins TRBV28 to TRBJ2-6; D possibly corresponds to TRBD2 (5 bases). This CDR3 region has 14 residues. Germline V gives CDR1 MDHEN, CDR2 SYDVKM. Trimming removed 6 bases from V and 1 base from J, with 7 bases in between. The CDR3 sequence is CASRRGSGANVLTF. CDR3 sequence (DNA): TGTGCCAGCAGGCGAGGGTCTGGGGCCAACGTCCTGACTTTC.

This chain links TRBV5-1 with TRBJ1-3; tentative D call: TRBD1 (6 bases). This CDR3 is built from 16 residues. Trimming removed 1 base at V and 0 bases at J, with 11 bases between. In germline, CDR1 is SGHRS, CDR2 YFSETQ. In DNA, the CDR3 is TGCGCCAGCAGCTTGAAACAGGGCTTCTCTGGAAACACCATATATTTT. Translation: CASSLKQGFSGNTIYF.

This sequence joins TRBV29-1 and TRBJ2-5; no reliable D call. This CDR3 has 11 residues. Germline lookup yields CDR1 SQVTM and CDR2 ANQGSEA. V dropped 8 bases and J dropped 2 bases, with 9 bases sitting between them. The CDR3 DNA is TGCAGCCAGAAAAATCAAGAGACCCAGTACTTC. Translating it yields CSQKNQETQYF.

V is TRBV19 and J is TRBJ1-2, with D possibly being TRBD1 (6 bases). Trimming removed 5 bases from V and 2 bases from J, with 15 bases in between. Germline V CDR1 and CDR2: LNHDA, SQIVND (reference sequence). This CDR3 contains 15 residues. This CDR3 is CASSFSTGSNYGYTF. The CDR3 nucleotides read TGTGCCAGTAGTTTTTCGACAGGAAGCAACTATGGCTACACCTTC. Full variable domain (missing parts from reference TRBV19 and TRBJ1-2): DGGITQSPKYLFRKEGQNVTLSCEQNLNHDAMYWYRQDPGQGLRLIYYSQIVNDFQKGDIAEGYSVSREKKESFPLTVTSAQKNPTAFYLCASSFSTGSNYGYTFGSGTRLTVV.

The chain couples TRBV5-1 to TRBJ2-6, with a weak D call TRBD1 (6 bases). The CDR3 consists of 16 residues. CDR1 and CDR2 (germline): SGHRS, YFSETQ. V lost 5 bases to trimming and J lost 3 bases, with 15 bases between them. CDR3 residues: CASSTGPDFGANVLTF. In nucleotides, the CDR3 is TGCGCCAGCAGTACAGGGCCAGACTTTGGGGCCAACGTCCTGACTTTC.

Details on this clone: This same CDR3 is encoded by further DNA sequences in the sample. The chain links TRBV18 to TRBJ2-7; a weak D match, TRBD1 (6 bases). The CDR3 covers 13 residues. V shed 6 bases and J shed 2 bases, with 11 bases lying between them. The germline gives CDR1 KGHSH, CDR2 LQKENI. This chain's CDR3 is CASSPDSPYEQYF. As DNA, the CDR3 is TGTGCCAGCTCTCCGGACAGTCCCTACGAGCAGTACTTC.

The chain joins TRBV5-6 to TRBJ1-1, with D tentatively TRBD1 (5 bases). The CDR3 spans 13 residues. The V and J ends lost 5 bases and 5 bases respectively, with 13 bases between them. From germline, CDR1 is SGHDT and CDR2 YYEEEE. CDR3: CASRGEARTEAFF. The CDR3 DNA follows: TGTGCCAGCAGGGGGGAGGCCCGTACTGAAGCTTTCTTT.

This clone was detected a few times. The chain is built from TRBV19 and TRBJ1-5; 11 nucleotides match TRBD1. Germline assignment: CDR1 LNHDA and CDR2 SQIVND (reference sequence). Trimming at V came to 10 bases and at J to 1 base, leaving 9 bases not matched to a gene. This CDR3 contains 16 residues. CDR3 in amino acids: CATERTGGRSNQPQHF. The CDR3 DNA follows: TGTGCCACCGAAAGGACAGGGGGCAGGAGCAATCAGCCCCAGCATTTT.

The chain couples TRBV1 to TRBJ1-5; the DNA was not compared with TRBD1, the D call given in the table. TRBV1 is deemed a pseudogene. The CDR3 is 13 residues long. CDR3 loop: CTSPGQSNQPQHF. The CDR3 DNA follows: TGCACCAGCCCGGGACAGTCGAATCAGCCCCAGCATTTT.

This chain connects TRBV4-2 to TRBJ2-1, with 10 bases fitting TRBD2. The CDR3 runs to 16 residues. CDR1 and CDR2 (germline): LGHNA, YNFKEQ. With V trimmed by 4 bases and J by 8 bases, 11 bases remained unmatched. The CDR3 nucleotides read TGTGCCAGCAGCCTCCAGCGGGGGGGCCTCAGCGATGAGCAGTTCTTC. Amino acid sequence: CASSLQRGGLSDEQFF.

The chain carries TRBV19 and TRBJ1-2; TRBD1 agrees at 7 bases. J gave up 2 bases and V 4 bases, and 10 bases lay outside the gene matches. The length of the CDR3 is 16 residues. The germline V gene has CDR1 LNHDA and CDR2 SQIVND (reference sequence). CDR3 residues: CASSTPNRGLNYGYTF. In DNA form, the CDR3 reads TGTGCCAGTAGTACGCCAAACAGGGGCTTGAACTATGGCTACACCTTC.